This entry lists 28 T cell receptor beta chains sequenced from one sample in a study of long-term antiretroviral therapy in people with HIV. The immunoSEQ assay was v3.0, run at survey level. Clones were sequenced by immunoSEQ multiplex PCR, and TCRdb holds only the in-frame ones, with some missing. The table includes approximately 15,000 clones, 84% detected once. The material sequenced was unsorted PBMCs, taken 0.4 years after starting antiretroviral therapy. All receptors come from a man aged 30 to 39 with HIV.

The rearrangement uses TRBV11-2 and TRBJ1-5; TRBD1 matches 7 bases. In germline, CDR1 is SGHAT, CDR2 FQNNGV. The CDR3 has 14 amino acids. V was pared by 1 base and J by 6 bases, with 3 bases of the junction left unmatched. The CDR3 DNA sequence: TGTGCCAGCAGCTTAGGGACAGGAGTTCAGCCCCAGCATTTT. Protein: CASSLGTGVQPQHF.

The chain carries TRBV27 and TRBJ1-2; a possible D gene is TRBD1 (5 bases). Looked up from germline, CDR1 is MNHEY and CDR2 is SMNVEV (reference sequence). CDR3 size: 14 residues. Trimming pared 2 bases from V and 5 bases from J, leaving 12 bases between. The CDR3 DNA follows: TGTGCCAGCAGTTTAGCAGGGAGCCCTTATGGCTACACCTTC. This sequence encodes CASSLAGSPYGYTF.

V and J are TRBV5-1 and TRBJ1-1; D gene unclear. Trimming took off 0 bases at V and 0 bases at J, with 3 bases between the two ends. This CDR3 is 13 amino acids long. CDR1 and CDR2 (germline): SGHRS, YFSETQ. The CDR3 here is CASSLGMNTEAFF. As DNA, the CDR3 is TGCGCCAGCAGCTTGGGTATGAACACTGAAGCTTTCTTT. Looking up the rest from reference TRBV5-1 and TRBJ1-1 gives the full variable domain: KAGVTQTPRYLIKTRGQQVTLSCSPISGHRSVSWYQQTPGQGLQFLFEYFSETQRNKGNFPGRFSGRQFSNSRSEMNVSTLELGDSALYLCASSLGMNTEAFFGQGTRLTVV.

This chain uses TRBV5-1 with TRBJ1-4, with D unresolved. V dropped 4 bases and J dropped 2 bases, with 15 bases sitting between them. This CDR3 spans 16 amino acids. Looked up from germline, CDR1 is SGHRS and CDR2 is YFSETQ. CDR3 sequence (DNA): TGCGCCAGCAGCCTCCTGACTCCCGGCACTAATGAAAAACTGTTTTTT. Protein sequence: CASSLLTPGTNEKLFF.

The chain has TRBV5-1 and TRBJ2-7, with D perhaps TRBD2 (6 bases). Per germline, CDR1 SGHRS and CDR2 YFSETQ. The CDR3 has 15 residues. V shed 0 bases and J shed 3 bases, with 13 bases lying between them. The CDR3 nucleotides read TGCGCCAGCAGCTTGGGTTTAGCGGTGTACTACGAGCAGTACTTC. Translating it yields CASSLGLAVYYEQYF.

This clone turned up a few times. The chain combines TRBV15 with TRBJ1-2; D ambiguous. This CDR3 is 12 amino acids long. CDR1 is LNHNV, CDR2 YYDKDF, per germline (reference sequence). V was pared by 5 bases and J by 1 base, with 5 bases between. Here the CDR3 DNA reads TGTGCCACCAGCCGCGATAACTATGGCTACACCTTC. Translating it yields CATSRDNYGYTF.

This chain connects TRBV30 to TRBJ1-6, with a weak D call TRBD1 (5 bases). The CDR3 spans 15 residues. The germline V and J ends were trimmed by 0 bases and 9 bases, with 15 bases remaining between them. CDR1 GTSNPN and CDR2 SVGIG come from the germline V gene (reference sequence). The chain's CDR3 is CAWSVGSGGSSPLHF. CDR3 coding DNA: TGTGCCTGGAGTGTAGGTTCCGGGGGGAGTTCACCCCTCCACTTT.

The V and J genes are TRBV7-2 and TRBJ2-3; 9 bases are a match to TRBD2. V was pared by 5 bases and J by 2 bases, with 5 bases of the junction left unmatched. Germline V CDR1 and CDR2: SGHTA, FQGNSA. The CDR3 has 15 amino acids. The CDR3 is CASSRGGGPTDTQYF. CDR3 nucleotides: TGTGCCAGCAGCCGCGGGGGGGGCCCCACAGATACGCAGTATTTT.

The rearrangement uses TRBV7-9 and TRBJ2-7, with D maybe TRBD1 (6 bases). V was cut by 2 bases and J by 5 bases, with 7 bases left in between. This CDR3 spans 12 amino acids. CDR1 and CDR2 (germline): SEHNR, FQNEAQ (reference sequence). The CDR3: CASSLTGNEQYF. The CDR3 DNA reads as TGTGCCAGCAGCTTAACAGGGAACGAGCAGTACTTC.

V usage is TRBV27 and J usage is TRBJ2-5; 8 bases align to TRBD2. V lost 5 bases and J lost 5; bases outside the gene matches: 7. The CDR3 contains 14 residues. CDR1 is MNHEY and CDR2 is SMNVEV in the germline V gene (reference sequence). The CDR3 here is CASSPTGLEETQYF. DNA of the CDR3: TGTGCCAGCAGTCCGACGGGACTAGAGGAGACCCAGTACTTC.

The V gene is TRBV30, the J gene TRBJ2-1; 16 bases fit TRBD2. V was pared by 0 bases and J by 8 bases, with 4 bases of the junction left unmatched. This CDR3 is built from 16 residues. Germline V CDR1 and CDR2: GTSNPN, SVGIG (reference sequence). DNA of the CDR3: TGTGCCTGGAGTGTACTCGGGACTAGCGGGGGGGATGAGCAGTTCTTC. It translates to CAWSVLGTSGGDEQFF.

The chain employs TRBV5-1 and TRBJ2-4, with D uncertain. The CDR3 loop spans 18 amino acids. The ends were cut back, 1 base at V and 5 bases at J, with 22 bases in the middle. Germline V CDR1 and CDR2: SGHRS, YFSETQ. The CDR3 loop reads CASSLFGVTTLTQNIQYF. CDR3 sequence (DNA): TGCGCCAGCAGCTTGTTTGGGGTTACCACCTTAACCCAAAACATTCAGTACTTC. The full variable domain, with the rest looked up from reference TRBV5-1 and TRBJ2-4, is KAGVTQTPRYLIKTRGQQVTLSCSPISGHRSVSWYQQTPGQGLQFLFEYFSETQRNKGNFPGRFSGRQFSNSRSEMNVSTLELGDSALYLCASSLFGVTTLTQNIQYFGAGTRLSVL.

The V gene is TRBV19, the J gene TRBJ1-1; unclear D gene. CDR1 is LNHDA, CDR2 SQIVND, per germline (reference sequence). The CDR3 sequence is 15 residues long. Trimming left V 6 bases short and J 5 bases short, with 19 bases between. CDR3 nucleotide sequence: TGTGCCAGTAGACCAGAACAGAGGGCAAGGACTGAAGCTTTCTTT. Its protein product is CASRPEQRARTEAFF.

The gene calls are TRBV7-9 and TRBJ2-2; D is undetermined. The CDR3 spans 17 residues. Looked up from germline, CDR1 is SEHNR and CDR2 is FQNEAQ (reference sequence). The V end lost 2 bases, the J end lost 0 bases, and 13 bases lay between the germline ends. CDR3 coding DNA: TGTGCCAGCAGCTTACGGTGGGCAGTAACGAACACCGGGGAGCTGTTTTTT. Its protein product is CASSLRWAVTNTGELFF.

The CDR3 sequence is CASSSDSSNEAFF. Here the CDR3 DNA reads TGTGCCAGCAGCTCCGACAGTAGCAATGAAGCTTTCTTT. The chain combines TRBV7-2 with TRBJ1-1; TRBD1 is a possible D gene (5 bases). Germline values: CDR1 SGHTA, CDR2 FQGNSA. V lost 4 bases and J lost 7, with 13 bases in between. CDR3 length: 13 amino acids.

This chain joins TRBV19 and TRBJ2-2; 7 bases are a match to TRBD1. The V gene's germline CDR1 is LNHDA and CDR2 SQIVND (reference sequence). This CDR3 region has 14 residues. Trimming took 7 bases from V and 7 from J; bases not matched to a gene: 9. CDR3 nucleotides: TGTGCCAGTAAAGGGCAAGGGGGCGTCGGGGAGCTGTTTTTT. The encoded protein is CASKGQGGVGELFF.

The chain joins TRBV7-9 to TRBJ1-4; no definite D call. The germline V and J ends were trimmed by 6 bases and 6 bases, with 8 bases remaining between them. CDR1 SEHNR and CDR2 FQNEAQ come from the germline V gene (reference sequence). This CDR3 contains 12 residues. CDR3 loop: CASRSTDEKLFF. DNA of the CDR3: TGTGCCAGCAGATCGACGGATGAAAAACTGTTTTTT.

The chain is built from TRBV30 and TRBJ1-1; the D gene is possibly TRBD1 (6 bases). Germline assignment: CDR1 GTSNPN and CDR2 SVGIG (reference sequence). V dropped 5 bases and J dropped 4 bases, with 23 bases sitting between them. The length of the CDR3 is 16 residues. The CDR3 bases are TGTGCCTGGGTCGAATCTCATTACAGGGCGGGCACTGAAGCTTTCTTT. Residues: CAWVESHYRAGTEAFF.

This chain connects TRBV6-8 to TRBJ2-7; 8 nucleotides line up with TRBD1. The CDR3 runs 15 residues. Trimming removed 9 bases from V and 12 bases from J; junction bases left unmatched: 22. Germline loops: CDR1 MNHGY, CDR2 SAAAGT. In DNA, the CDR3 is TGTGCCAGGGGTGGGACAGGACGGCGCGGGTTGAGCAGGTACTTC. It is translated as CARGGTGRRGLSRYF.

The chain is built from TRBV19 and TRBJ2-1; D perhaps matches TRBD1 (6 bases). This CDR3 has 16 residues. V lost 4 bases and J 3 bases, leaving 16 bases between the germline ends. Germline values: CDR1 LNHDA, CDR2 SQIVND (reference sequence). This CDR3 reads CASSTGAYRFYNEQFF. Written as DNA, the CDR3 is TGTGCCAGTAGTACAGGGGCTTACAGGTTCTACAATGAGCAGTTCTTC.

This clone appeared once. V usage is TRBV5-4 and J usage is TRBJ2-7; D call uncertain. The CDR3 length is 14 residues. V gave up 2 bases and J gave up 6 bases, with 15 bases separating them. Germline V lookup: CDR1 SGHNT, CDR2 YYREEE (reference sequence). This chain's CDR3 is CASSLHWTNSEQYF. In DNA, the CDR3 is TGTGCCAGCAGCTTACATTGGACGAATTCCGAGCAGTACTTC.

This clone was seen only once. V gene TRBV7-8 combines with J gene TRBJ2-2; 11 bases match TRBD2. CDR1 SGHVS and CDR2 FQNEAQ come from the germline V gene. V dropped 3 bases and J dropped 3; count of bases not matched to a gene: 3. The CDR3 sequence is 16 residues long. Here the CDR3 DNA reads TGTGCCAGCAGCTTGGGGACTAGCGGATACACCGGGGAGCTGTTTTTT. Its protein product is CASSLGTSGYTGELFF. The entire variable domain, with the rest obtained from reference TRBV7-8 and TRBJ2-2, is as follows: GAGVSQSPRYKVAKRGQDVALRCDPISGHVSLFWYQQALGQGPEFLTYFQNEAQLDKSGLPSDRFFAERPEGSVSTLKIQRTQQEDSAVYLCASSLGTSGYTGELFFGEGSRLTVL.

The table lists this clone with a count of one. The rearrangement links TRBV2 to TRBJ2-3; D uncertain. The CDR3 sequence is 14 residues long. Trimming took 6 bases from V and 2 from J, leaving 12 bases between them. Per germline, CDR1 SNHLY and CDR2 FYNNEI. CDR3 coding DNA: TGTGCCAGCAGCTACGGTTCTTTCACAGATACGCAGTATTTT. Translation: CASSYGSFTDTQYF. The whole variable domain, filled in from reference TRBV2 and TRBJ2-3, reads EPEVTQTPSHQVTQMGQEVILRCVPISNHLYFYWYRQILGQKVEFLVSFYNNEISEKSEIFDDQFSVERPDGSNFTLKIRSTKLEDSAMYFCASSYGSFTDTQYFGPGTRLTVL.

This clone has just one count. V usage is TRBV6-1 and J usage is TRBJ1-2, with D uncertain. The germline gives CDR1 MNHNS, CDR2 SASEGT. V shed 10 bases and J shed 6 bases, with 12 bases lying between them. The CDR3 loop spans 11 amino acids. The CDR3 sequence is CATLLDHGYTF. As DNA, the CDR3 is TGTGCCACCTTATTGGACCATGGCTACACCTTC.

This clone has only one observation. The V call is TRBV7-9, the J call TRBJ2-1; weak D call: TRBD2 (6 bases). V shed 7 bases and J shed 2 bases, with 12 bases lying between them. There are 14 residues in the CDR3. Germline CDR1 and CDR2: SEHNR and FQNEAQ (reference sequence). CDR3 DNA: TGTGCCAGCAACGTAGCGGAGCCCTACAATGAGCAGTTCTTC. Translated: CASNVAEPYNEQFF.

The rearrangement links TRBV5-1 to TRBJ2-5; TRBD1 is a possible D gene (5 bases). V dropped 0 bases and J dropped 4 bases, with 13 bases sitting between them. The CDR3 is made up of 15 amino acids. Germline CDR1 reads SGHRS; CDR2 reads YFSETQ. This CDR3 reads CASSLGGAPRETQYF. The CDR3 DNA follows: TGCGCCAGCAGCTTGGGTGGGGCCCCGAGAGAGACCCAGTACTTC.

The V gene is TRBV10-3, the J gene TRBJ2-1, with TRBD2 matching 8 bases. Trimming cost V 9 bases and J 5 bases; bases outside gene matches: 6. CDR1 and CDR2 from the germline V gene are ENHRY and SYGVKD. The CDR3 spans 13 residues. CDR3 sequence: CAIGLAYDNEQFF. In DNA form, the CDR3 reads TGTGCCATTGGACTAGCTTACGACAATGAGCAGTTCTTC.

The V and J genes are TRBV19 and TRBJ1-2; D unclear. The germline V gene has CDR1 LNHDA and CDR2 SQIVND (reference sequence). Trimming removed 3 bases from V and 2 bases from J, with 7 bases in between. The CDR3 is made up of 13 amino acids. The CDR3 region is CASSIGRNYGYTF. For the CDR3, the DNA is TGTGCCAGTAGTATTGGTCGGAACTATGGCTACACCTTC.